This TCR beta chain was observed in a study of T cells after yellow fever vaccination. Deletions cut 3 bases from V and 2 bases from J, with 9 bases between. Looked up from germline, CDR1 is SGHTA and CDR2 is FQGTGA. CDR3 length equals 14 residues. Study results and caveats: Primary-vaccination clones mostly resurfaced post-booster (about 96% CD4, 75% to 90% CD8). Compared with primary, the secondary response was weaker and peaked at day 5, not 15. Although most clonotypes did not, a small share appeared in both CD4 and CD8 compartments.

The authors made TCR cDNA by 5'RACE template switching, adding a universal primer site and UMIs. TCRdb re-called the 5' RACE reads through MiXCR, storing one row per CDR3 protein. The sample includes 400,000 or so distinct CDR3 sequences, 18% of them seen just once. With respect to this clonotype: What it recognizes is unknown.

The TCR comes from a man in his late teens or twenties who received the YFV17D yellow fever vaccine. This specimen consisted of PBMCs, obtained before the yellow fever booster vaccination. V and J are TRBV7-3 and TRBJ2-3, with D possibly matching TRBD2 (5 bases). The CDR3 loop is CASSFGLITDTQYF. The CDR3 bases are TGTGCCAGCAGCTTCGGACTCATCACAGATACGCAGTATTTT.